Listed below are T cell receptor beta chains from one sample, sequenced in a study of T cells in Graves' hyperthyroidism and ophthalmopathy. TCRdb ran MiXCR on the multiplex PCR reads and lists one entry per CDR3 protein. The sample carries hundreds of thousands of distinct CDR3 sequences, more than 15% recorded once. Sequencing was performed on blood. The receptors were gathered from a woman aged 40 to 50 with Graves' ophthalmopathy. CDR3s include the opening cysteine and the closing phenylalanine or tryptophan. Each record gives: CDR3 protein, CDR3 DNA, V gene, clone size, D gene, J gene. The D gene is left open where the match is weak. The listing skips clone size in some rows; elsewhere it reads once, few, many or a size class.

cdr3_aa: CASRSPGATTDYYGYTF
cdr3_nt: TGTGCCAGCAGGTCTCCCGGGGCGACCACTGATTACTATGGCTACACCTTC
v_call: TRBV6-1
clone_size: many
d_call: -
j_call: TRBJ1-2

cdr3_aa: CSARGTSGLTDEQFF
cdr3_nt: TGCAGTGCCCGCGGGACTAGCGGGTTAACCGATGAGCAGTTCTTC
v_call: TRBV20-1
clone_size: many
d_call: TRBD2
j_call: TRBJ2-1

cdr3_aa: CATSNTRNTEAFF
cdr3_nt: TGTGCCACCAGCAATACCCGGAACACTGAAGCTTTCTTT
v_call: TRBV15
clone_size: many
d_call: -
j_call: TRBJ1-1

cdr3_aa: CASRTGTSGGVVAYEQFF
cdr3_nt: TGTGCCAGCAGAACTGGGACTAGCGGGGGGGTGGTGGCTTATGAGCAGTTCTTC
v_call: TRBV6-1
clone_size: many
d_call: TRBD2
j_call: TRBJ2-1

cdr3_aa: CASSIGLAGDYEQYF
cdr3_nt: TGTGCCAGCAGCATTGGACTAGCGGGAGATTACGAGCAGTACTTC
v_call: TRBV5-8
clone_size: many
d_call: TRBD2
j_call: TRBJ2-7

cdr3_aa: CASSLAEGNTEAFF
cdr3_nt: TGTGCCAGCAGTTTAGCGGAAGGGAACACTGAAGCTTTCTTT
v_call: TRBV12-3/TRBV12-4
clone_size: many
d_call: -
j_call: TRBJ1-1

cdr3_aa: CASSPTSGVRGHEQYF
cdr3_nt: TGTGCCAGCAGTCCCACCTCCGGGGTTCGGGGGCACGAGCAGTACTTC
v_call: TRBV6-1
clone_size: many
d_call: -
j_call: TRBJ2-7

cdr3_aa: CASSIASFAGGFGNEQFF
cdr3_nt: TGTGCCAGTAGTATAGCTTCCTTCGCGGGGGGCTTTGGGAATGAGCAGTTCTTC
v_call: TRBV19
clone_size: few
d_call: TRBD2
j_call: TRBJ2-1

cdr3_aa: CASSPGTSESTDTQYF
cdr3_nt: TGTGCCAGCTCACCCGGGACTAGCGAGAGCACAGATACGCAGTATTTT
v_call: TRBV18
clone_size: -
d_call: TRBD2
j_call: TRBJ2-3

cdr3_aa: CASSRTSVGGTQYF
cdr3_nt: TGTGCCAGCAGTCGAACTAGCGTTGGGGGGACCCAGTACTTC
v_call: TRBV3-1
clone_size: few
d_call: TRBD2
j_call: TRBJ2-5

cdr3_aa: CASRTSEAGPVGEQFF
cdr3_nt: TGTGCCAGCAGGACTAGCGAGGCTGGCCCGGTCGGTGAGCAGTTCTTC
v_call: TRBV2
clone_size: many
d_call: TRBD2
j_call: TRBJ2-1

cdr3_aa: CASSIHVGEGETQYF
cdr3_nt: TGTGCCAGTAGTATTCATGTGGGAGAGGGTGAGACCCAGTACTTC
v_call: TRBV19
clone_size: -
d_call: -
j_call: TRBJ2-5

cdr3_aa: CASGLTGGWTDTQYF
cdr3_nt: TGTGCTAGTGGTTTGACCGGGGGGTGGACAGATACGCAGTATTTT
v_call: TRBV12-5
clone_size: many
d_call: TRBD2
j_call: TRBJ2-3

cdr3_aa: CASTDGTSYEQYF
cdr3_nt: TGTGCCTCTACCGATGGGACGTCCTACGAGCAGTACTTC
v_call: TRBV28
clone_size: many
d_call: -
j_call: TRBJ2-7